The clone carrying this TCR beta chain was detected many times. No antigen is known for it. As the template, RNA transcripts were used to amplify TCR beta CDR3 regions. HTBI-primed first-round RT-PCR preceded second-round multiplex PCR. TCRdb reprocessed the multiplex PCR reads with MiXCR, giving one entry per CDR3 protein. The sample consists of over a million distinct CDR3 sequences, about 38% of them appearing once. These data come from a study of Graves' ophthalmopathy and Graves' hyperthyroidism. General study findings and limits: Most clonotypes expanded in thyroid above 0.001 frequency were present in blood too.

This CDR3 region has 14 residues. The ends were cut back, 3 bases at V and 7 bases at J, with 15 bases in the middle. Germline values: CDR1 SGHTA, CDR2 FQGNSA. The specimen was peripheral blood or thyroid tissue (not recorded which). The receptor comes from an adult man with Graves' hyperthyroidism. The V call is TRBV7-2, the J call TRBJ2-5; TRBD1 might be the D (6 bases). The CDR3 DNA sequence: TGTGCCAGCAGCTTGCCGACAGGCAAGAGGACCCAGTACTTC. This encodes CASSLPTGKRTQYF.